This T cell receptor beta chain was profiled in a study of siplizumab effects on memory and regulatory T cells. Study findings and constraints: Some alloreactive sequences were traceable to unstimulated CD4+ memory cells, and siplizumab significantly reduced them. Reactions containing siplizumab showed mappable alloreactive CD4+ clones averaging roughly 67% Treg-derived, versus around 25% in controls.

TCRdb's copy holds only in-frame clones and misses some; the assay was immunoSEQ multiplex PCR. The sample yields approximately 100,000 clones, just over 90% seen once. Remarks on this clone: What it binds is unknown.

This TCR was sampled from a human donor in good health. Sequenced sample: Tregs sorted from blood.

CDR3 nucleotides: TGTGCCAGCACCACGATGGGGACTAGCGGGAGGAACATTCAGTACTTC. Translated, it gives CASTTMGTSGRNIQYF. The V gene is TRBV27, the J gene TRBJ2-4; 15 bases align to TRBD2. The CDR3 has 16 amino acids. CDR1 is MNHEY, CDR2 SMNVEV, per germline (reference sequence). Losses at the gene ends were 7 bases for V and 7 bases for J; bases not matched to a gene: 8.